This T cell receptor (beta chain) originates from a study of blood T cell repertoires in COVID-19. Across the study: Whether acute or convalescent, the COVID-19 samples came from the United States, Italy and Spain.

The germline gives CDR1 SGHVS, CDR2 FQNEAQ. Losses at the gene ends were 3 bases for V and 6 bases for J; bases not matched to a gene: 8. The CDR3 extends over 15 amino acids. Assay: immunoSEQ multiplex PCR; the TCRdb copy retains only in-frame clones and omits some. The sample shows 45,000 or so clones, roughly nine tenths of them seen only once. Sequenced input: peripheral blood. V gene TRBV7-8 combines with J gene TRBJ2-1, with 7 positions matching TRBD2. The sequence derives from a woman of 80 years or more in a cohort sampled during active or convalescent COVID-19. CDR3 sequence: CASSLASGFGNEQFF. CDR3 bases: TGTGCCAGCAGCTTGGCTAGCGGATTCGGCAATGAGCAGTTCTTC.